This T cell receptor (beta chain) was recovered during a study of technical replicates of blood from a handful of donors (dated by TCRdb to the late 2010s). This clone appeared a single time. This receptor's antigen is unknown. No per-base quality is available; no much larger clone lies one base away. Libraries came from the immunoSEQ multiplex PCR assay. What TCRdb holds here is the immuneACCESS table cut down to in-frame rearrangements. Part of the clones is not present; checked against another copy, under half of the missing clones reflect an unresolved V gene, and the others are unexplained. The sample data list 70,000 to 95,000 clones, and 95% to 98% of these were observed just once. The ten largest clones represent less than 0.2% of the sample. Cut back by 3 bases and 11 bases, the V and J ends lie 10 bases apart. CDR3 length: 12 amino acids, cysteine to phenylalanine. Just the 36-base CDR3 DNA is kept, in frame starting at base 1. From the germline V gene, CDR1 is ENHRY and CDR2 is SYGVKD.

The chain joins TRBV10-3 to TRBJ1-4, with a tentative D gene TRBD1 over 5 matching bases. The TCR comes from a human donor in good health. The sample consisted of T cells isolated from PBMCs. At the DNA level, the sequence is TGTGCCATCAGTGACCAGGGAATGAAACTGTTTTTT. Translated, it reads CAISDQGMKLFF.